This T cell receptor (beta chain) derives from a study of early T cells in non-severe SARS-CoV-2 infection. Study as a whole: Sequencing of unsorted whole blood was done on bulk RNA, leaving chains unpaired. General study results and limits: Clonotype matching in VDJdb favored anti-spike CD8 responses and did not capture private and CD4 specificities.

In TCRdb, the 5' RACE reads were re-called with MiXCR into one record per CDR3 protein. The sample yields around 22,000 distinct CDR3 sequences, 3% to 4.5% seen once. This clonotype was counted at least ten times. The antigen remains undetermined. Germline V gene lookup returns CDR1 GTSNPN and CDR2 SVGIG (reference sequence). This CDR3 comprises 11 residues. V shed 4 bases and J shed 7 bases, with 11 bases lying between them. Sequenced: whole blood. This receptor was taken from an adult who was a healthcare worker with PCR-confirmed SARS-CoV-2 infection or an uninfected control (not recorded which). The chain links TRBV30 to TRBJ2-7; perhaps TRBD1 as D (5 bases). The CDR3 is CAWIWAGEQYF. The CDR3 DNA is TGTGCCTGGATCTGGGCAGGGGAGCAGTACTTC.